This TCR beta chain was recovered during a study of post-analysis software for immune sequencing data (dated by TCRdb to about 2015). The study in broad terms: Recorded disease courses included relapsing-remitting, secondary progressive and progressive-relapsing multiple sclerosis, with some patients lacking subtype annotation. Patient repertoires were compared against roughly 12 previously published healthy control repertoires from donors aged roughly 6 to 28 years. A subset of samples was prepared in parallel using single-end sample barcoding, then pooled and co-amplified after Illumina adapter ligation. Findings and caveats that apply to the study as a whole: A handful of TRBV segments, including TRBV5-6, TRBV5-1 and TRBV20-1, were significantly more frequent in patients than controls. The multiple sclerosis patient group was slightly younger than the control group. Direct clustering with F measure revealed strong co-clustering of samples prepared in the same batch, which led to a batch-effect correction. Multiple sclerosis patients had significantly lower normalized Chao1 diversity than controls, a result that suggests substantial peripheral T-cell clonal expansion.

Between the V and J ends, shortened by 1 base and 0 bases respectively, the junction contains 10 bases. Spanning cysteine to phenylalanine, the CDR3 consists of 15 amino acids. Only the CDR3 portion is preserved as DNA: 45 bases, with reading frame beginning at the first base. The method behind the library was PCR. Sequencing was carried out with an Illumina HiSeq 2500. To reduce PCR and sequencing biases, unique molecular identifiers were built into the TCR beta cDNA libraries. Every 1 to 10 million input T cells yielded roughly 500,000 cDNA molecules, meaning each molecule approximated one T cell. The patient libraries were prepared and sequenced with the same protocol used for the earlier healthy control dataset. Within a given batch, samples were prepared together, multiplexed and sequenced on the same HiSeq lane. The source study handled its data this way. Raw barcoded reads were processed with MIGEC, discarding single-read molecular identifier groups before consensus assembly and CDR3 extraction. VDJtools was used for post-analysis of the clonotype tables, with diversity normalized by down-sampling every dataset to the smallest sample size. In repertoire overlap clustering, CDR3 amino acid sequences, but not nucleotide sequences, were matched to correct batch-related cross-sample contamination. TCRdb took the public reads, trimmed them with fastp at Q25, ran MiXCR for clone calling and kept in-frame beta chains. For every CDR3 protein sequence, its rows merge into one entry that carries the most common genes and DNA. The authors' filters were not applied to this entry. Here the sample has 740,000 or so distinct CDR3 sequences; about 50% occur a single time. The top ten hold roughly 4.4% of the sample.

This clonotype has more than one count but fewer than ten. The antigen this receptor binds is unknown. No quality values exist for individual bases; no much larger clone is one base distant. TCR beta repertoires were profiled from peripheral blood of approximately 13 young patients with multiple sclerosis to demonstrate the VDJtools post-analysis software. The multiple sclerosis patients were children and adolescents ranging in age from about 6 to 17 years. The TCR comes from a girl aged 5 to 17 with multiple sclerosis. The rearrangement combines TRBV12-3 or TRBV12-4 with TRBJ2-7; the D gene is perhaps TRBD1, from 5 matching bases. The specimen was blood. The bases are TGTGCCAGCAGTTTAGTCGGCAGGGACTCCTACGAGCAGTACTTC. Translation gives CASSLVGRDSYEQYF.